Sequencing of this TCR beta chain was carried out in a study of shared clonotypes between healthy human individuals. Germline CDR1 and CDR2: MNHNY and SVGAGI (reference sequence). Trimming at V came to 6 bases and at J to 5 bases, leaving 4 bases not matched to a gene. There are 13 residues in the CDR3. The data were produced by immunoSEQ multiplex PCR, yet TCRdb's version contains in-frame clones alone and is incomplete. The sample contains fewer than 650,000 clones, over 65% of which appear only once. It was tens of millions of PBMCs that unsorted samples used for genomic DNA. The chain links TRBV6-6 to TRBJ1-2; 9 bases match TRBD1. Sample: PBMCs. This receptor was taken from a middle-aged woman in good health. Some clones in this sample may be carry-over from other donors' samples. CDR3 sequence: CASRHDRGYGYTF. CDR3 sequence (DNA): TGTGCCAGCAGACACGACAGGGGGTATGGCTACACCTTC.